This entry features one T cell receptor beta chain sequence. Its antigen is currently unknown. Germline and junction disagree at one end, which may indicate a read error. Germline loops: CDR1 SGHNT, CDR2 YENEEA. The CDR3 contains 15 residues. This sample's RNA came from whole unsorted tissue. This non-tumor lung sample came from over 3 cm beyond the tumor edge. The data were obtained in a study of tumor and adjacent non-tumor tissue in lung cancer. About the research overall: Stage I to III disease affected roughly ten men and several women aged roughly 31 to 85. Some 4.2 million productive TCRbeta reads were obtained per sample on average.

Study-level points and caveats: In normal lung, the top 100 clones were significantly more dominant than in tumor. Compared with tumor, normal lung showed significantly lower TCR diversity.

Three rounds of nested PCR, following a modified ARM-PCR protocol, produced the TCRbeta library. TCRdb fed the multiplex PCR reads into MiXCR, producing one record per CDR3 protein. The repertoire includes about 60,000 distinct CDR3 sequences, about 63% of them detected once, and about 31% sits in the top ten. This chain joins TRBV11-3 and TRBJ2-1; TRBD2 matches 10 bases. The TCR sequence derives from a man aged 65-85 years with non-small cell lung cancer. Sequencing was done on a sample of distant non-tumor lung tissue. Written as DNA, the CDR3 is TGCACCAGCAGCCTTCTAGCGGGGGTTAACAAAGAGCAGTTCTTC. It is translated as CTSSLLAGVNKEQFF.